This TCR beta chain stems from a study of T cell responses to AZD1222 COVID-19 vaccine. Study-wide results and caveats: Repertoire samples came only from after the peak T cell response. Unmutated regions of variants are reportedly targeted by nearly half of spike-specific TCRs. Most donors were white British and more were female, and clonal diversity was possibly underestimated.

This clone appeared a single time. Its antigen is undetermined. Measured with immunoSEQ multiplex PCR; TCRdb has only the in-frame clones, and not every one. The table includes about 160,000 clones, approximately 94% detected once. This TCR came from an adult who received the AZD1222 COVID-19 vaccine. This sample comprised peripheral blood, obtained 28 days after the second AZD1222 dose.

CDR3 loop: CAWSAPFRASNQPQHF. The CDR3, as DNA: TGTGCCTGGAGTGCGCCCTTCCGGGCCAGCAATCAGCCCCAGCATTTT. The gene calls are TRBV30 and TRBJ1-5; D call uncertain. The CDR3 is 16 amino acids. Germline V gene data show CDR1 as GTSNPN and CDR2 as SVGIG (reference sequence). Trimming removed 1 base at V and 1 base at J, with 14 bases between.